A selection of T cell receptor beta chains follows, all from one sample in a study of blood T cell repertoires in COVID-19. Measured with immunoSEQ multiplex PCR; TCRdb has only the in-frame clones, and not every one. The sample lists hundreds of thousands of clones; over 70% were seen once. The sequencing input was peripheral blood. Source of these receptors: a woman aged 50 to 65 with COVID-19, enrolled during active disease. CDR3s include the opening cysteine and the closing phenylalanine or tryptophan. Each record gives: V gene, clone size, D gene, J gene, CDR3 protein, CDR3 DNA. The D gene is left open where the match is weak. Expanded clones get a size class; other rows say once, few or many, or leave the size out.

V gene: TRBV3-1/TRBV3-2; clone size: NA; D gene: NA; J gene: TRBJ1-2; CDR3 protein: CASSQVQVIGGYTF; CDR3 DNA: TGTGCCAGCAGCCAAGTACAGGTTATAGGCGGCTACACCTTC
V gene: TRBV10-3; clone size: NA; D gene: NA; J gene: TRBJ1-2; CDR3 protein: CAISPDSAYYGYTF; CDR3 DNA: TGTGCCATCAGCCCGGACAGCGCCTACTATGGCTACACCTTC
V gene: TRBV18; clone size: NA; D gene: NA; J gene: TRBJ2-2; CDR3 protein: CASSRIHKTETGELFF; CDR3 DNA: TGTGCCAGCTCACGGATCCATAAGACAGAAACCGGGGAGCTGTTTTTT
V gene: TRBV11-2; clone size: NA; D gene: TRBD2; J gene: TRBJ2-1; CDR3 protein: CASSSTIGLAGLNEQFF; CDR3 DNA: TGTGCCAGCAGCTCAACTATCGGACTAGCGGGACTTAATGAGCAGTTCTTC
V gene: TRBV7-9; clone size: NA; D gene: NA; J gene: TRBJ2-2; CDR3 protein: CASSPKAQRRTGELFF; CDR3 DNA: TGTGCCAGCAGCCCCAAGGCACAGCGGAGAACCGGGGAGCTGTTTTTT
V gene: TRBV6-5; clone size: few; D gene: NA; J gene: TRBJ1-1; CDR3 protein: CASRSGDTEAFF; CDR3 DNA: TGTGCCAGCAGGTCAGGGGACACTGAAGCTTTCTTT
V gene: TRBV6-1; clone size: NA; D gene: NA; J gene: TRBJ2-4; CDR3 protein: CASSSRNRAKNIQYF; CDR3 DNA: TGTGCCAGCAGTTCTCGGAACAGAGCCAAAAACATTCAGTACTTC
V gene: TRBV18; clone size: NA; D gene: NA; J gene: TRBJ1-5; CDR3 protein: CASRPERNQPQHF; CDR3 DNA: TGTGCCAGTCGCCCCGAGCGGAATCAGCCCCAGCATTTT
V gene: TRBV11-3; clone size: NA; D gene: NA; J gene: TRBJ2-5; CDR3 protein: CASSDRDQETQYF; CDR3 DNA: TGTGCCAGCAGCGACCGGGACCAAGAGACCCAGTACTTC
V gene: TRBV9; clone size: once; D gene: TRBD2; J gene: TRBJ2-1; CDR3 protein: CASSVGLAGGPLYNEQFF; CDR3 DNA: TGTGCCAGCAGCGTAGGGTTGGCGGGAGGGCCTCTCTACAATGAGCAGTTCTTC
V gene: TRBV27; clone size: few; D gene: NA; J gene: TRBJ2-1; CDR3 protein: CASSAGSSSYNEQFF; CDR3 DNA: TGTGCCAGCAGTGCGGGTTCCAGCTCCTACAATGAGCAGTTCTTC
V gene: TRBV10-3; clone size: few; D gene: TRBD1; J gene: TRBJ2-5; CDR3 protein: CAISYRDRGETQYF; CDR3 DNA: TGTGCCATCAGTTACCGGGACAGGGGGGAGACCCAGTACTTC
V gene: TRBV2; clone size: NA; D gene: NA; J gene: TRBJ2-5; CDR3 protein: CASSGTVQETQYF; CDR3 DNA: TGTGCCAGCAGTGGGACAGTCCAAGAGACCCAGTACTTC
V gene: TRBV24-1; clone size: NA; D gene: TRBD2; J gene: TRBJ2-1; CDR3 protein: CATGLAGGGSYNEQFF; CDR3 DNA: TGTGCCACCGGACTAGCGGGAGGTGGGTCCTACAATGAGCAGTTCTTC
V gene: TRBV2; clone size: NA; D gene: NA; J gene: TRBJ1-5; CDR3 protein: CASSAENQPQHF; CDR3 DNA: TGTGCCAGCAGTGCGGAGAATCAGCCCCAGCATTTT
V gene: TRBV10-3; clone size: NA; D gene: TRBD1; J gene: TRBJ1-2; CDR3 protein: CAIIGQASGGYTF; CDR3 DNA: TGTGCCATCATAGGACAGGCCTCGGGAGGCTACACCTTC
V gene: TRBV7-3; clone size: NA; D gene: TRBD1; J gene: TRBJ1-6; CDR3 protein: CASSSGDRKTSPLHF; CDR3 DNA: TGTGCCAGCAGCTCTGGGGACAGGAAAACGTCACCCCTCCACTTT
V gene: TRBV19; clone size: NA; D gene: TRBD2; J gene: TRBJ2-3; CDR3 protein: CASSTTGGAGTDTQYF; CDR3 DNA: TGTGCCAGTAGTACCACGGGAGGCGCTGGCACAGATACGCAGTATTTT
V gene: TRBV19; clone size: NA; D gene: TRBD1; J gene: TRBJ1-3; CDR3 protein: CASSPGGPGNTIYF; CDR3 DNA: TGTGCCAGTAGCCCAGGGGGGCCTGGAAACACCATATATTTT
V gene: TRBV5-1; clone size: once; D gene: TRBD2; J gene: TRBJ2-2; CDR3 protein: CASNPGLAGFGELFF; CDR3 DNA: TGCGCCAGCAATCCGGGACTAGCGGGATTCGGGGAGCTGTTTTTT
V gene: TRBV30; clone size: few; D gene: TRBD2; J gene: TRBJ2-3; CDR3 protein: CAWSPVRPSGSPLGTDTQYF; CDR3 DNA: TGTGCCTGGAGTCCCGTACGTCCTAGCGGGAGTCCTCTAGGCACAGATACGCAGTATTTT
V gene: TRBV19; clone size: NA; D gene: TRBD2; J gene: TRBJ2-2; CDR3 protein: CASRTSGRAYTGELFF; CDR3 DNA: TGTGCCAGTAGGACTAGCGGGAGGGCCTACACCGGGGAGCTGTTTTTT
V gene: TRBV19; clone size: once; D gene: NA; J gene: TRBJ1-2; CDR3 protein: CASSIDPGLNYGYTF; CDR3 DNA: TGTGCCAGTAGTATAGATCCAGGCCTTAACTATGGCTACACCTTC
V gene: TRBV9; clone size: NA; D gene: TRBD2; J gene: TRBJ2-3; CDR3 protein: CASSPSLAGGTTDTQYF; CDR3 DNA: TGTGCCAGCAGCCCTTCCTTAGCGGGAGGAACCACAGATACGCAGTATTTT
V gene: TRBV3-1/TRBV3-2; clone size: NA; D gene: NA; J gene: TRBJ2-3; CDR3 protein: CASSYTDTQYF; CDR3 DNA: TGTGCCAGCAGTTACACAGATACGCAGTATTTT
V gene: TRBV7-9; clone size: NA; D gene: NA; J gene: TRBJ1-4; CDR3 protein: CASSLDSFNEKLFF; CDR3 DNA: TGTGCCAGCAGCCTGGACAGCTTTAATGAAAAACTGTTTTTT
V gene: TRBV4-1; clone size: NA; D gene: TRBD2; J gene: TRBJ2-1; CDR3 protein: CASSPRLAGENEQFF; CDR3 DNA: TGCGCCAGCAGCCCAAGACTAGCGGGAGAGAATGAGCAGTTCTTC
V gene: TRBV11-2; clone size: NA; D gene: TRBD1; J gene: TRBJ2-3; CDR3 protein: CASSLGQGANPQYF; CDR3 DNA: TGTGCCAGCAGCTTAGGTCAGGGGGCGAATCCGCAGTATTTT
V gene: TRBV11-3; clone size: NA; D gene: NA; J gene: TRBJ1-1; CDR3 protein: CASSLKGVVAFF; CDR3 DNA: TGTGCCAGCAGCTTAAAAGGGGTGGTAGCTTTCTTT
V gene: TRBV6-5; clone size: once; D gene: TRBD1; J gene: TRBJ1-2; CDR3 protein: CASSYIGQGASYGYTF; CDR3 DNA: TGTGCCAGCAGTTACATAGGACAGGGGGCTTCCTATGGCTACACCTTC
V gene: TRBV30; clone size: NA; D gene: NA; J gene: TRBJ2-1; CDR3 protein: CAWSPGTSLFF; CDR3 DNA: TGTGCCTGGAGTCCAGGAACTAGTCTGTTCTTC
V gene: TRBV5-1; clone size: once; D gene: TRBD2; J gene: TRBJ2-1; CDR3 protein: CASTTSGSSDNEQFF; CDR3 DNA: TGCGCCAGCACGACTAGCGGGAGTTCCGACAATGAGCAGTTCTTC
V gene: TRBV9; clone size: NA; D gene: TRBD1; J gene: TRBJ2-2; CDR3 protein: CASSPRTGNTGELFF; CDR3 DNA: TGTGCCAGCAGCCCCCGGACAGGGAACACCGGGGAGCTGTTTTTT
V gene: TRBV11-2; clone size: NA; D gene: TRBD2; J gene: TRBJ2-1; CDR3 protein: CASSPGTKSYNEQFF; CDR3 DNA: TGTGCCAGCAGCCCCGGGACTAAATCCTACAATGAGCAGTTCTTC
V gene: TRBV19; clone size: NA; D gene: TRBD1; J gene: TRBJ2-1; CDR3 protein: CASGGDREVYNEQFF; CDR3 DNA: TGTGCCAGTGGAGGGGACAGGGAGGTCTACAATGAGCAGTTCTTC
V gene: TRBV20-1; clone size: NA; D gene: NA; J gene: TRBJ2-5; CDR3 protein: CSALYQETQYF; CDR3 DNA: TGCAGTGCTTTATATCAAGAGACCCAGTACTTC
V gene: TRBV21-1; clone size: NA; D gene: NA; J gene: TRBJ2-5; CDR3 protein: CASTPDRPLYQETQYF; CDR3 DNA: TGTGCCAGCACCCCCGACAGACCCTTGTACCAAGAGACCCAGTACTTC
V gene: TRBV30; clone size: NA; D gene: TRBD1; J gene: TRBJ2-3; CDR3 protein: CAWSEGTGGTDTQYF; CDR3 DNA: TGTGCCTGGAGTGAAGGTACAGGGGGCACAGATACGCAGTATTTT
V gene: TRBV7-2; clone size: NA; D gene: NA; J gene: TRBJ2-7; CDR3 protein: CASSLVPGEQYF; CDR3 DNA: TGTGCCAGCAGCTTAGTCCCGGGCGAGCAGTACTTC
V gene: TRBV6-5; clone size: NA; D gene: NA; J gene: TRBJ2-7; CDR3 protein: CASSYSRQSYEQYF; CDR3 DNA: TGTGCCAGCAGTTACTCGAGGCAGTCCTACGAGCAGTACTTC
V gene: TRBV4-2; clone size: NA; D gene: TRBD2; J gene: TRBJ2-7; CDR3 protein: CASSPTSGNYEQYF; CDR3 DNA: TGTGCCAGCAGCCCAACTAGCGGCAACTACGAGCAGTACTTC
V gene: TRBV11-3; clone size: NA; D gene: TRBD1; J gene: TRBJ1-1; CDR3 protein: CASSFDRVGDTEAFF; CDR3 DNA: TGTGCCAGCAGCTTCGACAGGGTTGGGGACACTGAAGCTTTCTTT
V gene: TRBV19; clone size: NA; D gene: NA; J gene: TRBJ2-7; CDR3 protein: CASSTNSGLSYEQYF; CDR3 DNA: TGTGCCAGTAGTACAAATAGCGGCCTCTCCTACGAGCAGTACTTC
V gene: TRBV6-2/TRBV6-3; clone size: NA; D gene: TRBD1; J gene: TRBJ1-5; CDR3 protein: CASSPDRVGSNQPQHF; CDR3 DNA: TGTGCCAGCAGCCCTGACAGGGTAGGAAGCAATCAGCCCCAGCATTTT
V gene: TRBV18; clone size: NA; D gene: NA; J gene: TRBJ2-1; CDR3 protein: CASSGQRGSYNEQFF; CDR3 DNA: TGTGCCAGCTCAGGACAGAGAGGGTCCTACAATGAGCAGTTCTTC
V gene: TRBV30; clone size: NA; D gene: TRBD1; J gene: TRBJ2-7; CDR3 protein: CAWRTGQGFSYEQYF; CDR3 DNA: TGTGCCTGGAGGACGGGACAGGGATTCTCCTACGAGCAGTACTTC